The clone carrying this T cell receptor beta chain was observed a single time. The data derive from a study of cytomegalovirus exposure and HLA in healthy donors. 13 Jbeta primers and 60 Vbeta primers were used for the PCR. Data came from immunoSEQ multiplex PCR; TCRdb stores just in-frame clones and leaves some out. Altogether 120,000 or so clones are present, 70% to 80% being singletons, with the ten largest covering around 4%. Source material: PBMCs. This clonotype originated in a man in his forties or fifties in good health and CMV-seropositive.

The CDR3 sequence: CASSLEPIPKAFF. The CDR3 DNA is TGTGCCAGCAGCTTAGAGCCGATCCCGAAAGCTTTCTTT. This rearrangement joins TRBV7-2 to TRBJ1-1; D is unclear. With 1 base removed from V and 9 bases from J, the gap between germline ends came to 12 bases. Germline V CDR1 and CDR2: SGHTA, FQGNSA. The CDR3 runs to 13 residues.